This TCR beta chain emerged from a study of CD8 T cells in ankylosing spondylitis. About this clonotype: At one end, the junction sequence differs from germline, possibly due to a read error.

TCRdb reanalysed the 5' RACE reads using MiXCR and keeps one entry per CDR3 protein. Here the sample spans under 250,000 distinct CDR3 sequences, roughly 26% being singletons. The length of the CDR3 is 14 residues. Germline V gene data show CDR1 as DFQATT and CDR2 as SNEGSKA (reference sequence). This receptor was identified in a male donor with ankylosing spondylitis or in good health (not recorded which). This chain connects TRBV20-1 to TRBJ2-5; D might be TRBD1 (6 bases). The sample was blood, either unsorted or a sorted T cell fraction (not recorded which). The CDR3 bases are TGCAGTGCTCCTAAGGGGGAGAGCCAAGAGGCCCAGTACTTC. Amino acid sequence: CSAPKGESQEAQYF.